This TCR beta chain was documented in a study of cytomegalovirus exposure and HLA in healthy donors. Whole-study results and caveats: Accounts indicate the classifier identified cytomegalovirus status with strong specificity and sensitivity. In a later analysis, TCR association rates varied by HLA locus: DRB1 most, HLA-C fewest. The authors listed some 160 TCR beta chains as cytomegalovirus-associated.

This CDR3 has 14 residues. The PCR used 60 Vbeta and 13 Jbeta primers. Libraries were prepared by immunoSEQ multiplex PCR; TCRdb keeps only in-frame clonotypes and omits some of them. Across 200,000 to 250,000 clones, the top ten clones capture 1.1% of the sample. Remarks on this clone: Its cognate antigen is unknown.

The specimen was PBMCs. The clonotype comes from a girl aged 2 to 10 in good health and CMV-seropositive. The genes are TRBV21-1 and TRBJ2-5; the table assigns TRBD2, which was not confirmed against the DNA. TRBV21-1 is described as a pseudogene. The CDR3 region has the DNA TGTGCCAGCAGCGGAGGGACGCGTTTGTTGGCCCAGTACTTC. Protein product: CASSGGTRLLAQYF.